These 21 T cell receptor beta chains were sequenced from one sample in a study of blood T cell repertoires in COVID-19. Some clones are missing from TCRdb's copy, which holds only in-frame ones; the method was immunoSEQ multiplex PCR. The repertoire holds roughly 70,000 clones, with 84% as singletons. The sequencing sample was made of peripheral blood. The receptors derive from a woman aged 60-75 years with acute or convalescent COVID-19.

The chain carries TRBV5-4 and TRBJ1-4; D might be TRBD1 (6 bases). Looked up from germline, CDR1 is SGHNT and CDR2 is YYREEE (reference sequence). Trimming stripped 4 bases from V and 4 bases from J, with 14 bases between. There are 15 residues in the CDR3. The CDR3 loop is CASSHGQPSNEKLFF. CDR3 sequence (DNA): TGTGCCAGCAGCCACGGACAGCCCAGTAATGAAAAACTGTTTTTT.

The chain combines TRBV6-5 with TRBJ1-2; 8 positions agree with TRBD1. Germline V gene data show CDR1 as MNHEY and CDR2 as SVGAGI. The V segment lost 6 bases and the J segment 6 bases; nucleotides outside the gene matches: 9. This CDR3 region has 14 residues. This chain's CDR3 is CASRTGTGSNGYTF. CDR3 bases: TGTGCCAGCAGAACCGGGACAGGAAGTAATGGCTACACCTTC.

The chain is built from TRBV5-1 and TRBJ2-3; 9 nucleotides align to TRBD2. There are 19 residues in the CDR3. Germline V gene data show CDR1 as SGHRS and CDR2 as YFSETQ. V lost 2 bases and J lost 2; bases outside the gene matches: 15. CDR3: CASSLEGVLAGVATDTQYF. The CDR3 DNA reads as TGCGCCAGCAGCTTAGAGGGAGTTTTAGCGGGGGTTGCCACAGATACGCAGTATTTT.

The chain has TRBV9 and TRBJ2-2, with a possible D match to TRBD2 (5 bases). CDR3 length equals 14 residues. Per germline, CDR1 SGDLS and CDR2 YYNGEE. The ends were cut back, 3 bases at V and 0 bases at J, with 6 bases in the middle. The CDR3 region has the DNA TGTGCCAGCAGCGGGACTCCGAACACCGGGGAGCTGTTTTTT. It is translated as CASSGTPNTGELFF.

Turning to this clone: Other DNA sequences in the sample encode the same CDR3. The rearrangement joins TRBV5-6 to TRBJ2-2, with D maybe TRBD1 (5 bases). V shed 4 bases and J shed 1 base, with 11 bases lying between them. The CDR3 totals 15 residues. The germline V gene encodes CDR1 SGHDT and CDR2 YYEEEE. As DNA, the CDR3 is TGTGCCAGCAGCCCAACAGGAAGGAACACCGGGGAGCTGTTTTTT. Its protein is CASSPTGRNTGELFF.

The rearrangement links TRBV29-1 to TRBJ1-2; 7 positions match TRBD1. This CDR3 is 12 amino acids long. V lost 6 bases, J lost 7 bases, and 8 bases stayed unmatched. CDR1 and CDR2 (germline): SQVTM, ANQGSEA. In nucleotides, the CDR3 is TGCAGCGTCTCGGGACAGCAAGGTGGCTACACCTTC. This sequence encodes CSVSGQQGGYTF.

The J gene is TRBJ2-2, the V gene TRBV11-2; the D is unclear. The CDR3 totals 15 residues. CDR1 is SGHAT, CDR2 FQNNGV, per germline. Trimming took 2 bases from V and 1 from J, leaving 8 bases between them. The CDR3 reads CASSLSELNTGELFF. DNA for the CDR3: TGTGCCAGCAGCTTAAGCGAGTTGAACACCGGGGAGCTGTTTTTT.

The chain carries TRBV3-1 (or the pseudogene TRBV3-2) and TRBJ2-1; 9 bases map to TRBD1. CDR1 and CDR2 (germline): LGHDT, YNNKEL (reference sequence). With 3 bases clipped from V and 6 bases from J, the junction kept 6 bases outside the gene matches. CDR3 size: 15 residues. CDR3 sequence: CASSQGDRDINEQFF. DNA of the CDR3: TGTGCCAGCAGCCAGGGGGACAGGGATATCAATGAGCAGTTCTTC.

In this sample, this clone turned up once. The V gene is TRBV12-3 or TRBV12-4, the J gene TRBJ1-1, with a possible D match to TRBD1 (6 bases). Trimming cost V 5 bases and J 10 bases, with 11 bases left between them. CDR3 length equals 11 residues. The CDR3 DNA is TGTGCCAGCAGTCGGGGGGCCCGAGCTTTCTTT. It codes for CASSRGARAFF.

CDR3 in DNA: TGTGCCAGCAGTGGACTGACAGGCTTCCCTTCCGGAGCTTTCTTT. This gives the protein CASSGLTGFPSGAFF. The V call is TRBV2, the J call TRBJ1-1; perhaps TRBD1 as D (6 bases). Germline V CDR1 and CDR2: SNHLY, FYNNEI. This CDR3 has 15 residues. V gave up 4 bases and J gave up 10 bases, with 22 bases separating them.

The V gene is TRBV6-5, the J gene TRBJ1-1; D gene uncertain. Germline loops: CDR1 MNHEY, CDR2 SVGAGI. V was clipped by 9 bases and J by 4 bases, with 21 bases between them. The CDR3 contains 15 residues. The CDR3 spells CASSKEGGVSTEAFF. The CDR3 DNA reads as TGTGCCAGTTCGAAGGAAGGCGGGGTCTCCACTGAAGCTTTCTTT.

V gene TRBV19 combines with J gene TRBJ2-1, with D maybe TRBD2 (5 bases). The V end lost 8 bases, the J end lost 7 bases, and 15 bases lay between the germline ends. The CDR3 consists of 13 residues. Germline assignment: CDR1 LNHDA and CDR2 SQIVND (reference sequence). CDR3 coding DNA: TGTGCCAGTTCTAGGACTCAGTCAAATGAGCAGTTCTTC. The encoded protein is CASSRTQSNEQFF.

In this sample, this clone turned up once. The V and J genes are TRBV25-1 and TRBJ1-2, with TRBD1 as a possible D gene (6 bases). V was pared by 2 bases and J by 7 bases, with 14 bases between. The germline CDR1 and CDR2 sequences are MGHDK and SYGVNS. CDR3 length equals 14 residues. The CDR3 here is CASSELAGAVGYTF. The CDR3, as DNA: TGTGCCAGCAGTGAACTCGCAGGGGCGGTTGGCTACACCTTC.

This clone was picked up a small number of times. The chain is built from TRBV11-2 and TRBJ2-5; a weak D match, TRBD1 (5 bases). Germline V gene data show CDR1 as SGHAT and CDR2 as FQNNGV. This CDR3 spans 13 amino acids. V lost 5 bases, J lost 0 bases, and 7 bases lay in between. In DNA form, the CDR3 reads TGTGCCAGCAGCCCAGGGAACCAAGAGACCCAGTACTTC. This translates into CASSPGNQETQYF. The full variable domain, its missing parts supplied by reference TRBV11-2 and TRBJ2-5, is EAGVAQSPRYKIIEKRQSVAFWCNPISGHATLYWYQQILGQGPKLLIQFQNNGVVDDSQLPKDRFSAERLKGVDSTLKIQPAKLEDSAVYLCASSPGNQETQYFGPGTRLLVL.

J is TRBJ1-1 and V is TRBV12-3 or TRBV12-4; no clear D. Trimming removed 7 bases from V and 8 bases from J, with 11 bases in between. CDR3 length: 11 residues. CDR3 bases: TGTGCCAGCAAACGGTACGGGGAAGCTTTCTTT. Protein sequence: CASKRYGEAFF.

The CDR3 loop is CASSYTDRGRPYGYTF. The CDR3 nucleotides are TGTGCCAGCAGTTACACGGACAGGGGGAGACCCTATGGCTACACCTTC. The V and J genes are TRBV6-5 and TRBJ1-2; 10 nucleotides line up with TRBD1. Germline V gene lookup returns CDR1 MNHEY and CDR2 SVGAGI. CDR3 length: 16 residues. The trim removed 2 bases at V and 4 bases at J, leaving 7 bases unmatched.

The chain carries TRBV30 and TRBJ1-1; 8 nucleotides agree with TRBD1. The germline V gene has CDR1 GTSNPN and CDR2 SVGIG (reference sequence). The CDR3 is 11 residues long. Unmatched junction bases numbered 7, after V lost 5 bases and J lost 11 bases. The CDR3 DNA is TGTGCCTGGGAGCAGGGGGCTGGGGCTTTCTTT. It encodes CAWEQGAGAFF.

This clone appeared a single time. The chain joins TRBV18 to TRBJ1-2, with D unclear. This CDR3 is built from 13 residues. V was trimmed by 6 bases and J by 5 bases, leaving 13 bases between them. CDR1 is KGHSH, CDR2 LQKENI, per germline. The CDR3 DNA reads TGTGCCAGCTCTCTATTTCCGGGTTATGGCTACACCTTC. As protein: CASSLFPGYGYTF. Drawing the rest from reference TRBV18 and TRBJ1-2, the complete variable domain is NAGVMQNPRHLVRRRGQEARLRCSPMKGHSHVYWYRQLPEEGLKFMVYLQKENIIDESGMPKERFSAEFPKEGPSILRIQQVVRGDSAAYFCASSLFPGYGYTFGSGTRLTVV.

This clone was counted between two and nine times. The rearrangement uses TRBV3-1 (or the pseudogene TRBV3-2) and TRBJ2-3; D not resolved. The CDR3 is made up of 15 amino acids. V lost 1 base to trimming and J lost 0 bases, with 8 bases between them. Germline CDR1 and CDR2: LGHDT and YNNKEL (reference sequence). The CDR3 DNA reads as TGTGCCAGCAGCCAAGGGCCGCTCAGCACAGATACGCAGTATTTT. Translating gives CASSQGPLSTDTQYF.

The V gene is TRBV7-3, the J gene TRBJ1-6; D is unresolved. Germline V CDR1 and CDR2: SGHTA, FQGTGA. The CDR3 loop spans 16 amino acids. V lost 1 base, J lost 4 bases, and 11 bases lay in between. This CDR3 reads CASSLSGAPYNSPLHF. The CDR3 DNA is TGTGCCAGCAGCTTAAGCGGAGCTCCTTATAATTCACCCCTCCACTTT. The whole variable domain, remainder taken from reference TRBV7-3 and TRBJ1-6, is GAGVSQTPSNKVTEKGKYVELRCDPISGHTALYWYRQSLGQGPEFLIYFQGTGAADDSGLPNDRFFAVRPEGSVSTLKIQRTERGDSAVYLCASSLSGAPYNSPLHFGNGTRLTVT.

V usage is TRBV6-1 and J usage is TRBJ1-2, with 8 bases matching TRBD1. The germline CDR1 and CDR2 sequences are MNHNS and SASEGT. This CDR3 contains 15 residues. Trimming cost V 2 bases and J 6 bases; bases outside gene matches: 8. The CDR3 here is CASSEFLQGEDGYTF. For the CDR3, the DNA is TGTGCCAGCAGTGAATTTCTACAGGGGGAGGATGGCTACACCTTC.